This T cell receptor beta chain is from a study of T cells in Graves' hyperthyroidism and ophthalmopathy. V dropped 3 bases and J dropped 4 bases, with 8 bases sitting between them. This CDR3 contains 13 residues. In germline, CDR1 is SGDLS, CDR2 YYNGEE. Authors of the study amplified TCR beta CDR3 regions from RNA transcripts. With the HTBI primer set, the TCR CDR3 went through a first round of RT-PCR. TCRdb processed the multiplex PCR reads anew with MiXCR; each CDR3 protein has one entry. The data contain hundreds of thousands of distinct CDR3 sequences, roughly 16% of them singletons. Study conclusions and caveats: With a median lead of about 6.9 months before onset, the model predicted ophthalmopathy. The blood repertoire included most of the expanded thyroid clonotypes above 0.001.

The study left out patients who had uncontrolled infection, other autoimmune disease, pregnancy or lactation. As concerns this clonotype: Its antigen is undetermined.

Sequenced sample: blood. The chain recombines TRBV9 with TRBJ1-5; D unresolved. This clonotype originated in a woman in her 30s with Graves' hyperthyroidism. The CDR3 spells CASSDGENQPQHF. CDR3 bases: TGTGCCAGCAGCGACGGGGAAAATCAGCCCCAGCATTTT.